This T cell receptor beta chain was identified during a study of shared clonotypes between healthy human individuals. V lost 1 base, J lost 4 bases, and 5 bases stayed unmatched. This CDR3 contains 16 residues. CDR1 is MRHNA and CDR2 is SNTAGT in the germline V gene. Unsorted PBMC samples were amplified in replicate PCRs containing around 310 ng DNA, roughly 33,000 T cell genomes. This table comes from immunoSEQ multiplex PCR, and its TCRdb copy is limited to in-frame clones, with some not included. Of fewer than 550,000 clones in the sample, 75% to 80% are singletons; the top ten hold under 15%. Study-wide results and limits: The diversity represented, both genetic and in exposure history, was limited by few donors.

Donors were healthy HIV-negative adults without recent acute infections or vaccinations. As for this clone: What it binds is unknown.

The chain couples TRBV6-4 to TRBJ1-1; 11 bases are a match to TRBD1. This TCR came from a woman between 35 and 50 years old in good health. Some clones in this sample may be carry-over from other donors' samples. The source material was PBMCs. CDR3 sequence reads: CASSDLPGQGGTEAFF. The CDR3 region has the DNA TGTGCCAGCAGTGACTTGCCGGGACAGGGGGGCACTGAAGCTTTCTTT.